This section outlines one T cell receptor beta chain sequence together with its context. A quantity of about 0.5 to 1 ug RNA underwent reverse transcription using random hexamers. TCRdb reprocessed the immunoSEQ multiplex PCR reads via MiXCR and lists one record per CDR3 protein. Here the sample spans around 300,000 distinct CDR3 sequences, approximately 85% being singletons. While CD8+ and CD4+ T cells were isolated negatively, TEMRA cells were enriched by FACS. CDR1 and CDR2 from the germline V gene are MGHRA and YSYEKL. This CDR3 comprises 16 residues. With 3 bases clipped from V and 1 base from J, the junction kept 6 bases outside the gene matches. The sample originates from a study of CD8 T cells in Susac syndrome.

The sequence was collected from a human donor with multiple sclerosis. The chain links TRBV4-1 to TRBJ2-5, with 9 bases that match TRBD2. The sample taken for sequencing was CD8+ T cells from PBMCs. CDR3: CASSQVRLAAQETQYF. The CDR3 DNA reads as TGCGCCAGCAGCCAGGTACGACTAGCGGCCCAAGAGACCCAGTACTTC.